The 5 T cell receptor beta chains reported below all come from one sample, sequenced in a study of blood T cell repertoires in COVID-19. TCRdb's table, derived via immunoSEQ multiplex PCR, lists solely in-frame clones and lacks some. The sample has about 56,000 clones; more than 80% are singletons. Material: peripheral blood. These receptors all stem from a human donor in a cohort sampled during active COVID-19.

The gene calls are TRBV6-6 and TRBJ1-5; perhaps TRBD1 as D (5 bases). The germline V and J ends were trimmed by 4 bases and 4 bases, with 11 bases remaining between them. The CDR3 runs to 14 residues. In germline, CDR1 is MNHNY, CDR2 SVGAGI (reference sequence). The CDR3 nucleotides read TGTGCCAGCAGTTTCGCAGGGCCGAATCAGCCCCAGCATTTT. Encoded protein: CASSFAGPNQPQHF.

The chain has TRBV27 and TRBJ1-6; D gene ambiguous. There are 13 residues in the CDR3. Germline V gene sequence: CDR1 MNHEY, CDR2 SMNVEV (reference sequence). V lost 3 bases and J 7 bases, leaving 7 bases between the germline ends. The CDR3 DNA reads as TGTGCCAGCAGTTTCGAACAGAATTCACCCCTCCACTTT. Translating it yields CASSFEQNSPLHF.

The chain combines TRBV5-1 with TRBJ1-4; D call uncertain. Germline lookup yields CDR1 SGHRS and CDR2 YFSETQ. The CDR3 loop spans 15 amino acids. V lost 0 bases to trimming and J lost 4 bases, with 10 bases between them. In DNA form, the CDR3 reads TGCGCCAGCAGCTTGGAAGCGCGCAGTAATGAAAAACTGTTTTTT. Its translation: CASSLEARSNEKLFF.

Only one count was recorded for this clone. This chain joins TRBV3-1 (or the pseudogene TRBV3-2) and TRBJ2-1, with 9 bases aligning to TRBD2. This CDR3 is 16 amino acids long. Germline values: CDR1 LGHDT, CDR2 YNNKEL (reference sequence). Trimming cost V 0 bases and J 4 bases; bases outside gene matches: 4. The CDR3 loop reads CASSQDPAGGYNEQFF. In DNA form, the CDR3 reads TGTGCCAGCAGCCAAGATCCTGCGGGGGGGTACAATGAGCAGTTCTTC.

The CDR3 reads CAWSPRGGLAARGQFF. The CDR3, as DNA: TGTGCCTGGAGTCCCCGGGGAGGACTAGCGGCTCGGGGGCAGTTCTTC. J is TRBJ2-1 and V is TRBV30, with 10 bases identical to TRBD2. Trimming took 2 bases from V and 12 from J; bases not matched to a gene: 16. Per germline, CDR1 GTSNPN and CDR2 SVGIG (reference sequence). This CDR3 has 16 amino acids.